This T cell receptor (beta chain) is from a study of cytomegalovirus exposure and HLA in healthy donors. This PCR relied on a set of 60 Vbeta primers and 13 Jbeta primers. TCRdb's table, derived via immunoSEQ multiplex PCR, lists solely in-frame clones and lacks some. This table holds about 59,000 clones, approximately 80% found once. Material for sequencing was PBMCs. The clonotype comes from a human donor in good health.

CDR3 in amino acids: CASSSAMEYNEQFF. The CDR3 DNA sequence: TGTGCCAGCAGTTCAGCAATGGAGTACAATGAGCAGTTCTTC. This rearrangement joins TRBV6-6 to TRBJ2-1; no clear D. Germline V CDR1 and CDR2: MNHNY, SVGAGI (reference sequence). Trimming stripped 4 bases from V and 4 bases from J, with 11 bases between. CDR3 size: 14 residues.